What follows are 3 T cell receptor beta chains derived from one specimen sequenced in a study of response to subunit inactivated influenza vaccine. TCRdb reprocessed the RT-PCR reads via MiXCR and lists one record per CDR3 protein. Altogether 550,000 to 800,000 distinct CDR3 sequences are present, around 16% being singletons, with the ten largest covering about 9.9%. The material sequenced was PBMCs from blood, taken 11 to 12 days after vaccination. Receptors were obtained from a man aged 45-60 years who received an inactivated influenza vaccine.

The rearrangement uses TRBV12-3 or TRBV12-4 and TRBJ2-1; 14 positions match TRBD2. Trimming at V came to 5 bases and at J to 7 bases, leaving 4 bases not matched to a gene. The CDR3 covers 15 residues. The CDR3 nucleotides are TGTGCCAGCAGTGGGACTAGCGGGGGCTGGAATGAGCAGTTCTTC. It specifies CASSGTSGGWNEQFF.

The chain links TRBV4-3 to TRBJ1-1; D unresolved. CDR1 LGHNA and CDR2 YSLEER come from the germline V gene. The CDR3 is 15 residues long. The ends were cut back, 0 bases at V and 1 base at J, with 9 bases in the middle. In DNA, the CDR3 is TGCGCCAGCAGCCAAGAGGTTGGGCAGAACACTGAAGCTTTCTTT. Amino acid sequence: CASSQEVGQNTEAFF.

The CDR3 nucleotides are TGTGCCTGGAGTGTCGTAAGCGGGGGGCACTCCTACAATGAGCAGTTCTTC. Translated: CAWSVVSGGHSYNEQFF. The chain uses TRBV30 and TRBJ2-1; TRBD2 matches at 9 bases. The V gene's germline CDR1 is GTSNPN and CDR2 SVGIG (reference sequence). This CDR3 has 17 residues. V lost 0 bases, J lost 0 bases, and 6 bases stayed unmatched.